The 13 T cell receptor beta chains below all came from one sample that was sequenced in a study of T cell responses to AZD1222 COVID-19 vaccine. TCRdb's table, derived via immunoSEQ multiplex PCR, lists solely in-frame clones and lacks some. Of around 84,000 clones in the sample, 86% are singletons; the top ten hold 8% to 10%. The specimen comprised peripheral blood, sampled on day 0 of AZD1222 vaccination. Receptors were obtained from an adult in good health.

This clone was counted once. This chain uses TRBV7-9 with TRBJ1-4; the match to TRBD1 covers 8 bases. The CDR3 loop spans 16 amino acids. Germline V CDR1 and CDR2: SEHNR, FQNEAQ (reference sequence). Trimming took 5 bases from V and 8 from J; bases not matched to a gene: 13. The CDR3 sequence: CASSDHGQGVKEKLFF. DNA of the CDR3: TGTGCCAGCAGCGACCATGGACAGGGCGTAAAGGAAAAACTGTTTTTT.

The gene calls are TRBV20-1 and TRBJ2-5; D unclear. The V gene's germline CDR1 is DFQATT and CDR2 SNEGSKA (reference sequence). There are 10 residues in the CDR3. V lost 6 bases to trimming and J lost 4 bases, with 6 bases between them. The chain's CDR3 is CSAALETQYF. CDR3 bases: TGCAGTGCCGCTCTAGAGACCCAGTACTTC.

The chain has TRBV6-4 and TRBJ1-4; maybe TRBD1 (5 bases). V was clipped by 6 bases and J by 10 bases, with 18 bases between them. The CDR3 totals 14 residues. The V gene's germline CDR1 is MRHNA and CDR2 SNTAGT. The CDR3 here is CASSQDPAGGKLFF. Written as DNA, the CDR3 is TGTGCCAGCAGCCAAGATCCAGCTGGGGGAAAACTGTTTTTT.

V and J are TRBV12-3 or TRBV12-4 and TRBJ1-4, with 7 bases lining up with TRBD1. The CDR3 is 13 residues long. The trim removed 10 bases at V and 6 bases at J, leaving 8 bases unmatched. Here the CDR3 reads CATVDRPDEKLFF. CDR3 coding DNA: TGTGCCACCGTGGACAGGCCCGATGAAAAACTGTTTTTT.

The chain has TRBV7-8 and TRBJ1-2, with 9 bases identical to TRBD1. The CDR3 runs to 16 residues. Trimming took 1 base from V and 3 from J; bases not matched to a gene: 6. Germline CDR1 reads SGHVS; CDR2 reads FQNEAQ. As DNA, the CDR3 is TGTGCCAGCAGCTTAGAAGGGACAGGGTCCTACTATGGCTACACCTTC. Translated, it gives CASSLEGTGSYYGYTF.

The chain carries TRBV7-9 and TRBJ1-5; D remains ambiguous. CDR1 and CDR2 (germline): SEHNR, FQNEAQ (reference sequence). CDR3 length: 12 residues. Trimming shortened V by 3 bases and J by 7 bases, and 7 bases separated the two germline ends. The CDR3 protein is CASSFPGQPQHF. The CDR3 DNA reads TGTGCCAGCAGCTTCCCCGGACAGCCCCAGCATTTT. Full variable domain (remainder filled in from reference TRBV7-9 and TRBJ1-5): DTGVSQNPRHKITKRGQNVTFRCDPISEHNRLYWYRQTLGQGPEFLTYFQNEAQLEKSRLLSDRFSAERPKGSFSTLEIQRTEQGDSAMYLCASSFPGQPQHFGDGTRLSIL.

The rearrangement links TRBV5-1 to TRBJ2-7, with 7 bases identical to TRBD1. The germline gives CDR1 SGHRS, CDR2 YFSETQ. With V trimmed by 3 bases and J by 7 bases, 10 bases remained unmatched. CDR3 length equals 14 residues. CDR3 region: CASSWGTDVEEQYF. The DNA of the CDR3 is TGCGCCAGCAGCTGGGGGACAGATGTCGAGGAGCAGTACTTC.

This clone showed up many times. The chain has TRBV6-2 or TRBV6-3 and TRBJ1-2; 7 bases line up with TRBD1. The V segment lost 5 bases and the J segment 0 bases; nucleotides outside the gene matches: 3. The CDR3 spans 14 residues. Germline V gene data show CDR1 as MNHEY and CDR2 as SVGEGT. CDR3: CASSDGQANYGYTF. In nucleotides, the CDR3 is TGTGCCAGCAGTGACGGACAGGCTAACTATGGCTACACCTTC.

The rearrangement uses TRBV21-1 and TRBJ1-5; TRBD1 is the table's D call and was not checked against the DNA. TRBV21-1 is flagged as a pseudogene. CDR3 size: 19 residues. The CDR3 spells CASSKDMVGTVYSNQPQHF. The CDR3 nucleotides are TGTGCCAGCAGCAAAGACATGGTCGGAACAGTCTATAGCAATCAGCCCCAGCATTTT.

This clone appeared once. The gene calls are TRBV5-4 and TRBJ1-1, with no clear D. From germline, CDR1 is SGHNT and CDR2 YYREEE (reference sequence). V was shortened by 3 bases and J by 1 base, with 10 bases between the two germline ends. CDR3 length: 14 amino acids. The CDR3 bases are TGTGCCAGCAGCTCACGAGATAGGAACACTGAAGCTTTCTTT. Its protein is CASSSRDRNTEAFF. Drawing the rest from reference TRBV5-4 and TRBJ1-1, the complete variable domain is ETGVTQSPTHLIKTRGQQVTLRCSSQSGHNTVSWYQQALGQGPQFIFQYYREEENGRGNFPPRFSGLQFPNYSSELNVNALELDDSALYLCASSSRDRNTEAFFGQGTRLTVV.

Here the CDR3 reads CASSERLASDTQYF. CDR3 DNA sequence: TGTGCCAGCAGTGAAAGACTAGCCTCAGATACGCAGTATTTT. The chain recombines TRBV6-1 with TRBJ2-3, with 7 bases fitting TRBD2. With V trimmed by 2 bases and J by 4 bases, 3 bases remained unmatched. Germline V gives CDR1 MNHNS, CDR2 SASEGT. This CDR3 contains 14 residues.

The chain has TRBV6-5 and TRBJ2-1, with D perhaps TRBD2 (6 bases). The V gene's germline CDR1 is MNHEY and CDR2 SVGAGI. Trimming took 0 bases from V and 9 from J, leaving 12 bases between them. The CDR3 contains 14 residues. CDR3 DNA: TGTGCCAGCAGTTACTCGCTCCGGGACTTTGAGCAGTTCTTC. Encoded protein: CASSYSLRDFEQFF.

The chain recombines TRBV6-5 with TRBJ1-1, with D tentatively TRBD1 (6 bases). With 5 bases removed from V and 0 bases from J, the gap between germline ends came to 13 bases. CDR1 and CDR2 from the germline V gene are MNHEY and SVGAGI. The CDR3 loop spans 15 amino acids. As DNA, the CDR3 is TGTGCCAGCAGTCGACAGGACAGCATGAACACTGAAGCTTTCTTT. Translated, it gives CASSRQDSMNTEAFF.